This record concerns one TCR beta chain sequence. The antigen is not known. The method, 5' RACE with UMI labels, was used to prepare the TRB cDNA libraries. Each CDR3 protein gets one entry in TCRdb, which reprocessed the 5' RACE reads and gives no DNA. Recorded for this sample: around 84,000 distinct CDR3 sequences. This specimen comes from a study of CXCR3-negative and CXCR3-positive naive CD8 T cells. Regarding the study as a whole: CXCR3-positive naive cells had TRB CDR3s that were more hydrophobic than CXCR3-negative naive cells had.

This CDR3 spans 15 amino acids. Germline V lookup: CDR1 SQVTM, CDR2 ANQGSEA. The rearrangement links TRBV29-1 to TRBJ2-3; TCRdb designates TRBD2, a call that cannot be tested without DNA. The TCR was taken from a human donor in good health. Some clones in this sample may be carry-over from other donors' samples. The source material was naive CXCR3+ CD8+ T cells from blood. Subset described: CD45RO-CCR7+CD27+CD95- naive CD8+ T cells expressing CXCR3 (TNR3+). This CDR3 is CSVDPSGGITDTQYF.